The 15 T cell receptor beta chains given below trace back to one sample, sequenced in a study of control samples from healthy donors and cancer patients. TCRdb keeps only in-frame clones here, not all; method: immunoSEQ multiplex PCR. The data contain roughly 80,000 clones, 80% to 90% of them seen just once; the ten biggest clones take up about 2%. Sequencing was performed on PBMCs. The receptors shown here come from a woman aged 60-70 years with head and neck cancer.

The V and J genes are TRBV6-5 and TRBJ2-3; 8 nucleotides match TRBD2. This CDR3 comprises 15 residues. V shed 6 bases, J shed 1 base, and the junction held 6 bases outside the gene matches. Germline V gene data show CDR1 as MNHEY and CDR2 as SVGAGI. In DNA, the CDR3 is TGTGCCAGCAGGGGGTGGCGGGAGGGCACAGATACGCAGTATTTT. This gives the protein CASRGWREGTDTQYF.

The chain has TRBV6-5 and TRBJ1-1; D is unclear. Germline V gene sequence: CDR1 MNHEY, CDR2 SVGAGI. V was pared by 8 bases and J by 1 base, with 8 bases between. The CDR3 has 12 residues. CDR3 nucleotide sequence: TGTGCCAGCTTCGTCGGGAACACTGAAGCTTTCTTT. It yields the protein CASFVGNTEAFF.

This clone was seen more than once but under ten times. This chain connects TRBV10-2 to TRBJ1-2, with 9 bases matching TRBD1. The V segment lost 6 bases and the J segment 1 base; nucleotides outside the gene matches: 6. This CDR3 is 15 amino acids long. The germline gives CDR1 WSHSY, CDR2 SAAADI. CDR3 nucleotide sequence: TGCGCCAGCAGCCCCTGGACAGGGGTTAACTATGGCTACACCTTC. Its protein is CASSPWTGVNYGYTF.

The chain carries TRBV19 and TRBJ1-5; the D gene is possibly TRBD1 (5 bases). V lost 9 bases and J lost 3, with 15 bases in between. Germline V gene lookup returns CDR1 LNHDA and CDR2 SQIVND (reference sequence). The length of the CDR3 is 14 residues. The CDR3 reads CASQTGPYNQPQHF. The CDR3 region has the DNA TGTGCCAGCCAGACGGGGCCCTACAATCAGCCCCAGCATTTT.

V gene TRBV19 combines with J gene TRBJ2-5; TRBD2 might be the D (5 bases). V was shortened by 5 bases and J by 4 bases, with 11 bases between the two germline ends. This CDR3 is built from 13 residues. The germline V gene has CDR1 LNHDA and CDR2 SQIVND (reference sequence). The CDR3 nucleotides read TGTGCCAGTAGTCTACTAGATGCAGAGACCCAGTACTTC. Amino acid sequence: CASSLLDAETQYF.

The chain couples TRBV28 to TRBJ2-7; possible D gene TRBD1, 6 bases. The CDR3 is made up of 14 amino acids. Deletions cut 4 bases from V and 1 base from J, with 11 bases between. Germline V gene lookup returns CDR1 MDHEN and CDR2 SYDVKM. The CDR3 bases are TGTGCCAGCAGTTCTGAAGACAGGTCCTACGAGCAGTACTTC. Its protein is CASSSEDRSYEQYF.

The rearrangement links TRBV27 to TRBJ2-1; 9 nucleotides line up with TRBD1. The V gene's germline CDR1 is MNHEY and CDR2 SMNVEV (reference sequence). Unmatched junction bases numbered 5, after V lost 5 bases and J lost 3 bases. The CDR3 contains 15 residues. The DNA for the CDR3 is TGTGCCAGCAGTACAGGGGGCGGAAACTACAATGAGCAGTTCTTC. Encoded protein: CASSTGGGNYNEQFF.

J is TRBJ1-2 and V is TRBV3-1 (or the pseudogene TRBV3-2), with 12 bases identical to TRBD1. J lost 8 bases, V lost 3 bases, and 7 bases had no gene match. This CDR3 has 15 residues. Germline-derived CDR1 and CDR2 are LGHDT and YNNKEL (reference sequence). As DNA, the CDR3 is TGTGCCAGCAGCCAGAGGGGACAGGGGGCAGGGGGCTACACCTTC. Protein: CASSQRGQGAGGYTF.

This chain connects TRBV6-2 or TRBV6-3 to TRBJ1-1, with 9 nucleotides matching TRBD1. Germline V gives CDR1 MNHEY, CDR2 SVGEGT. This CDR3 spans 14 amino acids. After removal of 6 bases from V and 3 bases from J, the junction contained 5 bases not matched to a gene. DNA for the CDR3: TGTGCCAGCAGCTGGGGACAGGGTTACACTGAAGCTTTCTTT. Amino acid sequence: CASSWGQGYTEAFF.

This chain uses TRBV9 with TRBJ2-1; the D gene could be TRBD1 or TRBD2 (6 bases each). V lost 3 bases and J lost 10, with 17 bases in between. Germline V gene sequence: CDR1 SGDLS, CDR2 YYNGEE. The CDR3 covers 14 residues. CDR3 loop: CASSEHRGVEEQFF. CDR3 DNA sequence: TGTGCCAGCAGCGAACATAGGGGGGTCGAGGAGCAGTTCTTC.

The V gene is TRBV4-2, the J gene TRBJ2-7; the D is unclear. The germline V and J ends were trimmed by 2 bases and 7 bases, with 15 bases remaining between them. CDR3 size: 14 residues. The V gene's germline CDR1 is LGHNA and CDR2 YNFKEQ. CDR3 sequence: CASSQRLQLGEQYF. The CDR3 nucleotides read TGTGCCAGCAGCCAACGACTCCAGTTGGGGGAGCAGTACTTC.

In this sample, this clone turned up once. This chain uses TRBV7-6 with TRBJ2-2; the match to TRBD2 covers 7 bases. The J segment lost 2 bases and the V segment lost 1 base, leaving 7 bases of the junction unmatched. Germline CDR1 is SGHVS and CDR2 is FNYEAQ. The CDR3 loop spans 17 amino acids. CDR3: CASSLGGGTLNTGELFF. For the CDR3, the DNA is TGTGCCAGCAGCTTAGGGGGAGGGACCTTAAACACCGGGGAGCTGTTTTTT.

V is TRBV4-1 and J is TRBJ2-7; a possible D gene is TRBD2 (6 bases). The CDR3 loop spans 15 amino acids. Germline V gene data show CDR1 as MGHRA and CDR2 as YSYEKL. Between the trimmed V and J ends, which lost 0 bases and 3 bases, there was a span of 12 bases. The CDR3 coding sequence is TGCGCCAGCAGCCAAGATCGGGCGGGGCTCTACGAGCAGTACTTC. It translates to CASSQDRAGLYEQYF.

The chain uses TRBV5-1 and TRBJ2-7, with D perhaps given as TRBD1 or TRBD2 (5 bases each). There are 14 residues in the CDR3. Germline V lookup: CDR1 SGHRS, CDR2 YFSETQ. V was cut by 2 bases and J by 2 bases, with 11 bases left in between. CDR3 loop: CASSFEGTPYEQYF. The CDR3 DNA is TGCGCCAGCAGCTTTGAAGGGACCCCCTACGAGCAGTACTTC.

This clone was observed once. V usage is TRBV7-3 and J usage is TRBJ2-1, with 9 bases that match TRBD2. The germline CDR1 and CDR2 sequences are SGHTA and FQGTGA. The CDR3 sequence is 16 residues long. Trimming cost V 7 bases and J 6 bases; bases outside gene matches: 13. CDR3 nucleotides: TGTGCCAGCATCCACTCACCGGGACTAGCCTTCAATGAGCAGTTCTTC. Amino acids: CASIHSPGLAFNEQFF.